This entry lists 19 T cell receptor beta chains sequenced from one sample in a study of radiation and T cells in renal cell carcinoma. Time point: blood 2 weeks post-SBRT. As to treatment: 15 Gy SBRT to primary tumor, nephrectomy 4 weeks later. Sequenced by immunoSEQ multiplex PCR; TCRdb stores in-frame clones only, minus some. The sample contains roughly 130,000 clones, more than 70% of which appear only once. The starting material was blood, obtained from a patient whose treatment included radiotherapy and nephrectomy. The receptors stem from a woman in her 70s with renal cell carcinoma.

This chain uses TRBV5-1 with TRBJ2-7; weak D call: TRBD1 (5 bases). CDR3 size: 16 residues. Trimming took 0 bases from V and 3 from J, leaving 16 bases between them. CDR1 and CDR2 (germline): SGHRS, YFSETQ. This CDR3 reads CASSLAGQPAYYEQYF. The CDR3 DNA sequence: TGCGCCAGCAGCTTGGCAGGGCAGCCGGCCTACTACGAGCAGTACTTC.

The chain is built from TRBV6-5 and TRBJ1-2; 8 nucleotides line up with TRBD1. This CDR3 region has 15 residues. V was pared by 6 bases and J by 2 bases, with 8 bases of the junction left unmatched. From germline, CDR1 is MNHEY and CDR2 SVGAGI. The CDR3 nucleotides read TGTGCCAGCAGAACTGGACAGGGACGAAACTATGGCTACACCTTC. This encodes CASRTGQGRNYGYTF.

This rearrangement joins TRBV10-3 to TRBJ2-3; D gene ambiguous. This CDR3 comprises 13 residues. Trimming stripped 0 bases from V and 6 bases from J, with 7 bases between. Germline CDR1 and CDR2: ENHRY and SYGVKD. The CDR3 nucleotides are TGTGCCATCAGTGAGTCCGATGGGGATACGCAGTATTTT. Protein: CAISESDGDTQYF.

As DNA, the CDR3 is TGTGCCAGCAGCCTACAGGGGCGGTCCTACAATGAGCAGTTCTTC. As protein: CASSLQGRSYNEQFF. This chain connects TRBV5-6 to TRBJ2-1; 7 nucleotides agree with TRBD1. Germline V lookup: CDR1 SGHDT, CDR2 YYEEEE. The CDR3 is made up of 15 amino acids. Unmatched junction bases numbered 5, after V lost 4 bases and J lost 1 base.

The chain couples TRBV7-2 to TRBJ1-5; unclear D gene. CDR3 length: 15 amino acids. The V gene lost 3 bases and the J gene lost 0 bases, with 9 bases spanning the gap. Germline V gene sequence: CDR1 SGHTA, CDR2 FQGNSA. The CDR3 sequence is CASSFFGNSNQPQHF. The CDR3 DNA sequence: TGTGCCAGCAGCTTTTTCGGCAATAGCAATCAGCCCCAGCATTTT.

The sample holds a few counts of this clone. This chain links TRBV30 with TRBJ2-5, with TRBD1 as a possible D gene (6 bases). Looked up from germline, CDR1 is GTSNPN and CDR2 is SVGIG (reference sequence). V dropped 3 bases and J dropped 5 bases, with 7 bases sitting between them. The CDR3 spans 11 residues. The CDR3 DNA reads as TGTGCCTGGAGCCAGGGGGAGACCCAGTACTTC. It yields the protein CAWSQGETQYF.

DNA for the CDR3: TGCAGCGGAGGATCGACAGAAGAGACCCAGTACTTC. It translates to CSGGSTEETQYF. The chain is built from TRBV29-1 and TRBJ2-5; D perhaps matches TRBD1 (5 bases). V lost 7 bases and J lost 3, with 12 bases in between. The CDR3 is 12 amino acids. The germline CDR1 and CDR2 sequences are SQVTM and ANQGSEA.

This clone was recorded a few times. J is TRBJ1-2 and V is TRBV5-4, with D possibly TRBD1 on 6 matching bases. This CDR3 has 13 residues. V dropped 3 bases and J dropped 6 bases, with 12 bases sitting between them. CDR1 is SGHNT and CDR2 is YYREEE in the germline V gene (reference sequence). The DNA of the CDR3 is TGTGCCAGCAGCTGGACAGAGAGTAATGGCTACACCTTC. The encoded protein is CASSWTESNGYTF.

The V gene is TRBV5-4, the J gene TRBJ1-3; possible D gene TRBD1, 5 bases. Germline CDR1 SGHNT, CDR2 YYREEE (reference sequence). CDR3 length: 15 residues. Trimming left V 4 bases short and J 4 bases short, with 15 bases between. CDR3 sequence (DNA): TGTGCCAGCAGCCTTGCTGGGGGGAACGGAAACACCATATATTTT. The encoded protein is CASSLAGGNGNTIYF.

In its sample, this clone was seen once. The gene calls are TRBV10-3 and TRBJ2-5; D remains unclear. The CDR3 contains 13 residues. Germline V CDR1 and CDR2: ENHRY, SYGVKD. Trimming pared 4 bases from V and 3 bases from J, leaving 9 bases between. CDR3 nucleotide sequence: TGTGCCATCAGTGGACAAGGAAAAGAGACCCAGTACTTC. This gives the protein CAISGQGKETQYF.

This clone has just a few counts. The J gene is TRBJ1-1, the V gene TRBV5-4; D remains ambiguous. There are 15 residues in the CDR3. Trimming pared 0 bases from V and 1 base from J, leaving 10 bases between. Germline V gene data show CDR1 as SGHNT and CDR2 as YYREEE (reference sequence). The CDR3 protein is CASSLALTTNTEAFF. The CDR3 bases are TGTGCCAGCAGCTTGGCCCTTACCACGAACACTGAAGCTTTCTTT.

This chain's CDR3 is CASSLGSQETQYF. The DNA of the CDR3 is TGTGCCAGCAGCTTGGGAAGTCAAGAGACCCAGTACTTC. This rearrangement joins TRBV5-4 to TRBJ2-5; no clear D gene. CDR3 size: 13 residues. Germline V gives CDR1 SGHNT, CDR2 YYREEE (reference sequence). The germline V and J ends were trimmed by 0 bases and 2 bases, with 5 bases remaining between them.

This sequence joins TRBV28 and TRBJ2-7; a possible D gene is TRBD1 (6 bases). The germline gives CDR1 MDHEN, CDR2 SYDVKM. This CDR3 spans 15 amino acids. V was cut by 5 bases and J by 0 bases, with 14 bases left in between. This CDR3 reads CASSPTGQLSYEQYF. DNA for the CDR3: TGTGCCAGCAGTCCCACCGGACAGCTCTCCTACGAGCAGTACTTC.

The chain links TRBV5-1 to TRBJ2-7; a weak D match, TRBD2 (5 bases). The V and J ends lost 0 bases and 3 bases respectively, with 10 bases between them. From germline, CDR1 is SGHRS and CDR2 YFSETQ. CDR3 length: 14 residues. The DNA of the CDR3 is TGCGCCAGCAGCTTGGGGACGGACTTCTACGAGCAGTACTTC. This gives the protein CASSLGTDFYEQYF. The complete variable domain, with remaining parts taken from reference TRBV5-1 and TRBJ2-7, reads KAGVTQTPRYLIKTRGQQVTLSCSPISGHRSVSWYQQTPGQGLQFLFEYFSETQRNKGNFPGRFSGRQFSNSRSEMNVSTLELGDSALYLCASSLGTDFYEQYFGPGTRLTVT.

This chain connects TRBV30 to TRBJ1-5; the D is unclear. Trimming left V 3 bases short and J 5 bases short, with 11 bases between. The germline gives CDR1 GTSNPN, CDR2 SVGIG (reference sequence). The CDR3 length is 13 residues. This CDR3 is CAWSAAPHQPQHF. The CDR3 DNA reads TGTGCCTGGAGCGCCGCGCCCCATCAGCCCCAGCATTTT.

The J gene is TRBJ2-1, the V gene TRBV5-1; 10 nucleotides line up with TRBD2. This CDR3 has 14 amino acids. Germline values: CDR1 SGHRS, CDR2 YFSETQ. Trimming removed 5 bases from V and 8 bases from J; junction bases left unmatched: 7. CDR3: CASSGVAGGHEQFF. The CDR3 coding sequence is TGCGCCAGCAGTGGTGTAGCGGGGGGACATGAGCAGTTCTTC.

The V call is TRBV5-1, the J call TRBJ2-5, with 7 bases matching TRBD2. There are 15 residues in the CDR3. Germline V gene data show CDR1 as SGHRS and CDR2 as YFSETQ. Losses at the gene ends were 4 bases for V and 2 bases for J; bases not matched to a gene: 8. Here the CDR3 reads CASSLVGGSQETQYF. The CDR3, as DNA: TGCGCCAGCAGCCTGGTCGGGGGGAGTCAAGAGACCCAGTACTTC.

The V call is TRBV2, the J call TRBJ1-6; 9 bases fit TRBD1. The CDR3 runs to 14 residues. With V trimmed by 6 bases and J by 8 bases, 5 bases remained unmatched. Germline lookup yields CDR1 SNHLY and CDR2 FYNNEI. As DNA, the CDR3 is TGTGCCAGCAGCAAGGGACAGGGATATTCACCCCTCCACTTT. Protein sequence: CASSKGQGYSPLHF.

The chain combines TRBV5-6 with TRBJ2-5; TRBD1 might be the D (6 bases). Germline loops: CDR1 SGHDT, CDR2 YYEEEE. V was cut by 4 bases and J by 10 bases, with 17 bases left in between. CDR3 size: 13 residues. CDR3 DNA: TGTGCCAGCAGCACGGGACCACCAGGGGACCAGTACTTC. Translating it yields CASSTGPPGDQYF. The full variable domain, rest sourced from reference TRBV5-6 and TRBJ2-5, is DAGVTQSPTHLIKTRGQQVTLRCSPKSGHDTVSWYQQALGQGPQFIFQYYEEEERQRGNFPDRFSGHQFPNYSSELNVNALLLGDSALYLCASSTGPPGDQYFGPGTRLLVL.